This paragraph reports one TCR beta chain. What it binds is unknown. This entry comes from a study of cytomegalovirus exposure and HLA in healthy donors. Study information: In an earlier analysis, approximately 120 million unique TCR beta sequences were found from 150 million to 200 million T cells.

Study observations and caveats: A later analysis, which compared TCR beta chains of equal frequency, found the HLA-associated ones more clonally expanded. TCR sequences were mostly rare, though some public TCRs occurred in many donors.

This CDR3 is 13 amino acids long. The junction had 2 bases not matched to a gene; V was cut back by 5 bases and J by 3 bases. Germline V CDR1 and CDR2: GTSNPN, SVGIG (reference sequence). Donors consisted of healthy bone marrow donors. PCR was performed using 60 Vbeta and 13 Jbeta primers. TCRdb's table, derived via immunoSEQ multiplex PCR, lists solely in-frame clones and lacks some. The table shows approximately 210,000 clones, with 82% occurring only once. The chain employs TRBV30 and TRBJ1-4; 8 bases are shared with TRBD1. Sequencing was performed on PBMCs. The receptor's source is a man aged 40-49 years in good health and CMV-seropositive. CDR3 DNA sequence: TGTGCCTGGCAGGGGGCGTCTAATGAAAAACTGTTTTTT. It yields the protein CAWQGASNEKLFF. The full variable domain, rest sourced from reference TRBV30 and TRBJ1-4, is SQTIHQWPATLVQPVGSPLSLECTVEGTSNPNLYWYRQAAGRGLQLLFYSVGIGQISSEVPQNLSASRPQDRQFILSSKKLLLSDSGFYLCAWQGASNEKLFFGSGTQLSVL.